The 29 T cell receptor beta chains below were found in one sample sequenced in a study of T cell changes during pregnancy in multiple sclerosis. The repertoire was sequenced with immunoSEQ multiplex PCR; TCRdb's copy has only in-frame clones and lacks some. The sample carries over 55,000 clones, around nine tenths recorded once. The source material was peripheral blood from another person, used as feeder cells. The receptor source for this set is a human donor whose cells served as feeder cells for cultures in a pregnancy study.

Only one count was recorded for this clone. The chain uses TRBV5-1 and TRBJ1-2; possible D gene TRBD1, 5 bases. Germline loops: CDR1 SGHRS, CDR2 YFSETQ. This CDR3 spans 14 amino acids. Trimming removed 5 bases from V and 7 bases from J, with 18 bases in between. DNA for the CDR3: TGCGCCAGCAGAGAGACAGCTGTAAGGGGTGGCTACACCTTC. It specifies CASRETAVRGGYTF.

The chain uses TRBV5-1 and TRBJ2-7; weak D call: TRBD2 (6 bases). The CDR3 extends over 14 amino acids. Germline-derived CDR1 and CDR2 are SGHRS and YFSETQ. Trimming took off 2 bases at V and 4 bases at J, with 13 bases between the two ends. CDR3 DNA sequence: TGCGCCAGCAGCTTTAGGGGAAGCGGGTACGAGCAGTACTTC. It codes for CASSFRGSGYEQYF.

This clone has a handful of counts. This chain links TRBV6-4 with TRBJ1-1; perhaps TRBD1 as D (5 bases). V was shortened by 0 bases and J by 1 base, with 6 bases between the two germline ends. The CDR3 extends over 14 amino acids. Germline values: CDR1 MRHNA, CDR2 SNTAGT. In nucleotides, the CDR3 is TGTGCCAGCAGTGACTCAGGGGAGAACACTGAAGCTTTCTTT. Protein sequence: CASSDSGENTEAFF.

The chain combines TRBV7-2 with TRBJ2-2; a possible D gene is TRBD1 (5 bases). CDR3 size: 16 residues. The V end lost 2 bases, the J end lost 5 bases, and 15 bases lay between the germline ends. The V gene's germline CDR1 is SGHTA and CDR2 FQGNSA. CDR3 DNA: TGTGCCAGCAGCTTACAGGGCCCCAACCGGACCGGGGAGCTGTTTTTT. Its protein product is CASSLQGPNRTGELFF.

The chain couples TRBV9 to TRBJ2-3; D unresolved. The CDR3 extends over 14 amino acids. Germline assignment: CDR1 SGDLS and CDR2 YYNGEE. Deletions cut 1 base from V and 1 base from J, with 7 bases between. CDR3 DNA: TGTGCCAGCAGCGTATCCCGGGGCACAGATACGCAGTATTTT. Translated, it gives CASSVSRGTDTQYF.

The DNA for the CDR3 is TGTGCCAGTAGTATCTTCGGGCACGGGAGAGGGAACACCGGGGAGCTGTTTTTT. Its protein is CASSIFGHGRGNTGELFF. The chain is built from TRBV19 and TRBJ2-2; a weak D match, TRBD2 (6 bases). V shed 3 bases and J shed 1 base, with 18 bases lying between them. The V gene's germline CDR1 is LNHDA and CDR2 SQIVND (reference sequence). CDR3 length equals 18 residues. The whole variable domain, remainder taken from reference TRBV19 and TRBJ2-2, is DGGITQSPKYLFRKEGQNVTLSCEQNLNHDAMYWYRQDPGQGLRLIYYSQIVNDFQKGDIAEGYSVSREKKESFPLTVTSAQKNPTAFYLCASSIFGHGRGNTGELFFGEGSRLTVL.

The chain carries TRBV7-8 and TRBJ2-7; D possibly uses TRBD1 or TRBD2 (5 bases each). The CDR3 runs 13 residues. CDR1 and CDR2 from the germline V gene are SGHVS and FQNEAQ. Between the trimmed V and J ends, which lost 9 bases and 4 bases, there was a span of 16 bases. The CDR3 sequence: CASRPGRNYEQYF. CDR3 nucleotides: TGTGCCAGTCGGCCGGGACGGAATTACGAGCAGTACTTC.

V gene TRBV7-2 combines with J gene TRBJ2-2; D gene uncertain. Germline V gene data show CDR1 as SGHTA and CDR2 as FQGNSA. The CDR3 covers 13 residues. Trimming removed 5 bases at V and 3 bases at J, with 7 bases between. The CDR3 bases are TGTGCCAGCAGCCCCGCGTACACCGGGGAGCTGTTTTTT. It yields the protein CASSPAYTGELFF.

This chain links TRBV2 with TRBJ2-5; maybe TRBD1 (5 bases). This CDR3 spans 13 amino acids. Germline assignment: CDR1 SNHLY and CDR2 FYNNEI. Trimming pared 5 bases from V and 1 base from J, leaving 8 bases between. CDR3 amino acids: CASSRRGQETQYF. The DNA of the CDR3 is TGTGCCAGCAGTCGAAGGGGCCAAGAGACCCAGTACTTC.

The J gene is TRBJ2-7, the V gene TRBV7-2; 9 positions agree with TRBD1. This CDR3 comprises 14 residues. The V segment lost 4 bases and the J segment 6 bases; nucleotides outside the gene matches: 7. Germline values: CDR1 SGHTA, CDR2 FQGNSA. For the CDR3, the DNA is TGTGCCAGCAGCTCCCAACAGGGGGCAGGCGAGCAGTACTTC. It yields the protein CASSSQQGAGEQYF.

This rearrangement joins TRBV2 to TRBJ2-7; 8 bases are a match to TRBD1. Germline V gives CDR1 SNHLY, CDR2 FYNNEI. This CDR3 region has 15 residues. Losses at the gene ends were 6 bases for V and 6 bases for J; bases not matched to a gene: 13. The CDR3 reads CASRDFGQGRAEQYF. CDR3 nucleotide sequence: TGTGCCAGCAGAGACTTCGGACAGGGAAGGGCCGAGCAGTACTTC.

The V and J genes are TRBV10-3 and TRBJ2-5; 8 positions agree with TRBD1. J was trimmed by 3 bases and V by 5 bases; bases with no gene match: 8. Germline CDR1 reads ENHRY; CDR2 reads SYGVKD. This CDR3 comprises 15 residues. The CDR3 nucleotides read TGTGCCATCAGTAAGACAGGGGATAATAAAGAGACCCAGTACTTC. It encodes CAISKTGDNKETQYF.

This clone was seen only once. The V gene is TRBV15, the J gene TRBJ2-7, with TRBD1 as a possible D gene (5 bases). From germline, CDR1 is LNHNV and CDR2 YYDKDF (reference sequence). The V end lost 1 base, the J end lost 0 bases, and 10 bases lay between the germline ends. CDR3 length equals 15 residues. CDR3 sequence: CATSRGLDSSYEQYF. CDR3 DNA sequence: TGTGCCACCAGCAGAGGACTTGACAGCTCCTACGAGCAGTACTTC.

V usage is TRBV6-1 and J usage is TRBJ1-5, with a weak D call TRBD1 (5 bases). V was shortened by 8 bases and J by 3 bases, with 14 bases between the two germline ends. Germline V lookup: CDR1 MNHNS, CDR2 SASEGT. The CDR3 has 14 amino acids. DNA of the CDR3: TGTGCCAGCTGGGACGGCGAACTCAATCAGCCCCAGCATTTT. Translation gives CASWDGELNQPQHF.

The J gene is TRBJ2-3, the V gene TRBV6-1; the D gene is possibly TRBD2 (5 bases). The CDR3 sequence is 15 residues long. From germline, CDR1 is MNHNS and CDR2 SASEGT. V was pared by 6 bases and J by 11 bases, with 24 bases between. CDR3 nucleotide sequence: TGTGCCAGCAGCGCTTTTCTAGCTGCCTCGTCTGGGCAGTATTTT. It encodes CASSAFLAASSGQYF.

This clone was detected many times. This chain links TRBV7-2 with TRBJ2-6; no reliable D call. V was cut by 6 bases and J by 3 bases, with 9 bases left in between. The CDR3 length is 14 residues. Germline lookup yields CDR1 SGHTA and CDR2 FQGNSA. CDR3 sequence: CASSPTNGANVLTF. In DNA, the CDR3 is TGTGCCAGCAGTCCCACAAATGGGGCCAACGTCCTGACTTTC.

The rearrangement joins TRBV6-5 to TRBJ2-6; D call uncertain. The V end lost 5 bases, the J end lost 0 bases, and 8 bases lay between the germline ends. Germline V gene data show CDR1 as MNHEY and CDR2 as SVGAGI. The CDR3 totals 15 residues. CDR3 DNA: TGTGCCAGCAGTCATCGTTCCTCTGGGGCCAACGTCCTGACTTTC. Its protein is CASSHRSSGANVLTF.

V usage is TRBV4-2 and J usage is TRBJ1-6; the D gene is possibly TRBD1 (5 bases). The germline gives CDR1 LGHNA, CDR2 YNFKEQ. This CDR3 contains 15 residues. Trimming pared 0 bases from V and 11 bases from J, leaving 14 bases between. CDR3 loop: CASSQDLQAGTPLHF. CDR3 bases: TGTGCCAGCAGCCAAGATTTACAGGCCGGGACACCCCTCCACTTT.

The chain employs TRBV7-3 and TRBJ2-1; 8 nucleotides agree with TRBD2. CDR1 is SGHTA, CDR2 FQGTGA, per germline. The trim removed 4 bases at V and 5 bases at J, leaving 10 bases unmatched. This CDR3 spans 16 amino acids. The CDR3 reads CASSSTLGTRHNEQFF. CDR3 coding DNA: TGTGCCAGCAGCTCCACGCTCGGGACTAGGCACAATGAGCAGTTCTTC.

V gene TRBV27 combines with J gene TRBJ1-3; no reliable D call. CDR1 MNHEY and CDR2 SMNVEV come from the germline V gene (reference sequence). The CDR3 spans 14 residues. Trimming removed 5 bases from V and 0 bases from J, with 8 bases in between. The CDR3, as DNA: TGTGCCAGCAGTCCCAAGTCCTCTGGAAACACCATATATTTT. It encodes CASSPKSSGNTIYF.

V and J are TRBV9 and TRBJ1-6; possible D gene TRBD1, 5 bases. Germline lookup yields CDR1 SGDLS and CDR2 YYNGEE. Trimming stripped 2 bases from V and 0 bases from J, with 12 bases between. The CDR3 runs 17 residues. The CDR3 nucleotides read TGTGCCAGCAGCGTTGATTCAGGGAGCTCCTATAATTCACCCCTCCACTTT. Its protein is CASSVDSGSSYNSPLHF. Drawing the rest from reference TRBV9 and TRBJ1-6, the complete variable domain is DSGVTQTPKHLITATGQRVTLRCSPRSGDLSVYWYQQSLDQGLQFLIQYYNGEERAKGNILERFSAQQFPDLHSELNLSSLELGDSALYFCASSVDSGSSYNSPLHFGNGTRLTVT.

This clone appeared a few times. The chain carries TRBV5-1 and TRBJ2-1; D not certain. Per the germline V gene, CDR1 is SGHRS and CDR2 is YFSETQ. There are 15 residues in the CDR3. V lost 2 bases to trimming and J lost 8 bases, with 17 bases between them. The CDR3 protein is CASSFLTIARDEQFF. The CDR3 region has the DNA TGCGCCAGCAGCTTTCTGACAATAGCAAGGGATGAGCAGTTCTTC.

In this sample, this clone turned up once. The chain has TRBV18 and TRBJ2-3, with D possibly being TRBD1 or TRBD2 (5 bases each). V dropped 6 bases and J dropped 0 bases, with 13 bases sitting between them. Germline assignment: CDR1 KGHSH and CDR2 LQKENI. The CDR3 contains 15 residues. The DNA of the CDR3 is TGTGCCAGCTCCTCCGGGACCCTTAGCACAGATACGCAGTATTTT. This sequence encodes CASSSGTLSTDTQYF. Together with reference TRBV18 and TRBJ2-3, the CDR3 gives the full variable domain: NAGVMQNPRHLVRRRGQEARLRCSPMKGHSHVYWYRQLPEEGLKFMVYLQKENIIDESGMPKERFSAEFPKEGPSILRIQQVVRGDSAAYFCASSSGTLSTDTQYFGPGTRLTVL.

The chain employs TRBV25-1 and TRBJ2-3, with 11 bases that match TRBD2. The CDR3 runs 15 residues. V lost 6 bases and J lost 4; bases outside the gene matches: 6. Germline lookup yields CDR1 MGHDK and CDR2 SYGVNS. The chain's CDR3 is CASSPGTSGSDTQYF. CDR3 nucleotide sequence: TGTGCCAGCAGCCCCGGGACTAGCGGTTCAGATACGCAGTATTTT.

The V and J genes are TRBV7-9 and TRBJ2-5; no clear D gene. The length of the CDR3 is 11 residues. V lost 3 bases, J lost 5 bases, and 4 bases lay in between. Germline values: CDR1 SEHNR, CDR2 FQNEAQ (reference sequence). DNA of the CDR3: TGTGCCAGCAGCTTCTCGGAGACCCAGTACTTC. Translation gives CASSFSETQYF.

The chain employs TRBV2 and TRBJ2-3, with 13 nucleotides matching TRBD2. The CDR3 is made up of 17 amino acids. From germline, CDR1 is SNHLY and CDR2 FYNNEI. Trimming cost V 6 bases and J 3 bases; bases outside gene matches: 9. CDR3 sequence reads: CASRHPAGLAGTDTQYF. CDR3 coding DNA: TGTGCCAGCAGACACCCTGCGGGACTAGCGGGAACAGATACGCAGTATTTT.

The J gene is TRBJ2-1, the V gene TRBV9; TRBD1 might be the D (6 bases). Per germline, CDR1 SGDLS and CDR2 YYNGEE. Trimming took 3 bases from V and 4 from J, leaving 11 bases between them. CDR3 length: 14 amino acids. The CDR3 region has the DNA TGTGCCAGCAGCGGGGGGCTGGGATACAATGAGCAGTTCTTC. Translating it yields CASSGGLGYNEQFF.

The gene calls are TRBV5-4 and TRBJ1-2; D remains unclear. Germline values: CDR1 SGHNT, CDR2 YYREEE (reference sequence). V was shortened by 4 bases and J by 0 bases, with 13 bases between the two germline ends. The CDR3 is 15 residues long. The CDR3: CASSAPSNTNYGYTF. Here the CDR3 DNA reads TGTGCCAGCAGCGCCCCGAGCAACACTAACTATGGCTACACCTTC.

The chain employs TRBV4-1 and TRBJ2-3; D is uncertain. V was shortened by 0 bases and J by 2 bases, with 6 bases between the two germline ends. This CDR3 has 14 residues. Germline assignment: CDR1 MGHRA and CDR2 YSYEKL. The CDR3 nucleotides read TGCGCCAGCAGCCAAGAAGTAAACACAGATACGCAGTATTTT. This translates into CASSQEVNTDTQYF.